This TCR beta chain was profiled in a study of early T cells in non-severe SARS-CoV-2 infection. As for the study in general: Chains were unpaired, as sequencing was done on bulk RNA from unsorted whole blood. Study observations and caveats: Sequences matched to VDJdb favored anti-spike CD8 responses, while private and CD4 specificities were missed.

Germline trimming cut 6 bases from V and 0 bases from J; bases unmatched to any gene: 10. The CDR3 sequence is 17 residues long. Unique molecular identifiers were added to individual cDNA molecules. TCRdb called the 5' RACE reads again in MiXCR, with one record for every CDR3 protein. The table includes tens of thousands of distinct CDR3 sequences, 8% to 13% detected once. Many counts were recorded for this clonotype. Its antigen is as yet unknown. Sample: whole blood. The chain employs TRBV12-3 or TRBV12-4 and TRBJ2-3; 9 bases match TRBD2. The clonotype originates from an adult who was a healthcare worker with PCR-confirmed SARS-CoV-2 infection or an uninfected control (not recorded which). As DNA, the CDR3 is TGTGCCAGCAGCCGAAAAATAGCGGGAGTCAGCACAGATACGCAGTATTTT. Residues: CASSRKIAGVSTDTQYF.